These 3 T cell receptor beta chains were sequenced from one sample in a study of neoadjuvant anti-PD-1 for oral cavity cancer. Method: immunoSEQ multiplex PCR; TCRdb's copy keeps in-frame clones and lacks some. The profile shows 60,000 to 75,000 clones, about 86% of them singletons. Sequenced material: PBMCs, taken before nivolumab (anti-PD-1) treatment. These receptors were collected from a person aged 35-79 years with oral cavity squamous cell carcinoma.

The chain joins TRBV14 to TRBJ2-1; D gene unclear. The CDR3 length is 14 residues. V was pared by 5 bases and J by 7 bases, with 15 bases between. Per the germline V gene, CDR1 is SGHDN and CDR2 is FVKESK. The CDR3, as DNA: TGTGCCAGCAGCACGATCGGTCGCGGTAATGAGCAGTTCTTC. It yields the protein CASSTIGRGNEQFF.

The chain is built from TRBV4-1 and TRBJ1-5; no reliable D call. V was clipped by 2 bases and J by 2 bases, with 19 bases between them. The CDR3 extends over 18 amino acids. The germline CDR1 and CDR2 sequences are MGHRA and YSYEKL. The CDR3 sequence: CASSQIRRDWRGNQPQHF. CDR3 coding DNA: TGCGCCAGCAGCCAAATTCGGAGGGATTGGAGGGGCAATCAGCCCCAGCATTTT.

This chain connects TRBV6-1 to TRBJ2-2, with no clear D. The CDR3 totals 14 residues. Germline V gene lookup returns CDR1 MNHNS and CDR2 SASEGT. V lost 1 base to trimming and J lost 1 base, with 4 bases between them. The CDR3 DNA follows: TGTGCCAGCAGTGAAGTCTGGAACACCGGGGAGCTGTTTTTT. The encoded protein is CASSEVWNTGELFF.